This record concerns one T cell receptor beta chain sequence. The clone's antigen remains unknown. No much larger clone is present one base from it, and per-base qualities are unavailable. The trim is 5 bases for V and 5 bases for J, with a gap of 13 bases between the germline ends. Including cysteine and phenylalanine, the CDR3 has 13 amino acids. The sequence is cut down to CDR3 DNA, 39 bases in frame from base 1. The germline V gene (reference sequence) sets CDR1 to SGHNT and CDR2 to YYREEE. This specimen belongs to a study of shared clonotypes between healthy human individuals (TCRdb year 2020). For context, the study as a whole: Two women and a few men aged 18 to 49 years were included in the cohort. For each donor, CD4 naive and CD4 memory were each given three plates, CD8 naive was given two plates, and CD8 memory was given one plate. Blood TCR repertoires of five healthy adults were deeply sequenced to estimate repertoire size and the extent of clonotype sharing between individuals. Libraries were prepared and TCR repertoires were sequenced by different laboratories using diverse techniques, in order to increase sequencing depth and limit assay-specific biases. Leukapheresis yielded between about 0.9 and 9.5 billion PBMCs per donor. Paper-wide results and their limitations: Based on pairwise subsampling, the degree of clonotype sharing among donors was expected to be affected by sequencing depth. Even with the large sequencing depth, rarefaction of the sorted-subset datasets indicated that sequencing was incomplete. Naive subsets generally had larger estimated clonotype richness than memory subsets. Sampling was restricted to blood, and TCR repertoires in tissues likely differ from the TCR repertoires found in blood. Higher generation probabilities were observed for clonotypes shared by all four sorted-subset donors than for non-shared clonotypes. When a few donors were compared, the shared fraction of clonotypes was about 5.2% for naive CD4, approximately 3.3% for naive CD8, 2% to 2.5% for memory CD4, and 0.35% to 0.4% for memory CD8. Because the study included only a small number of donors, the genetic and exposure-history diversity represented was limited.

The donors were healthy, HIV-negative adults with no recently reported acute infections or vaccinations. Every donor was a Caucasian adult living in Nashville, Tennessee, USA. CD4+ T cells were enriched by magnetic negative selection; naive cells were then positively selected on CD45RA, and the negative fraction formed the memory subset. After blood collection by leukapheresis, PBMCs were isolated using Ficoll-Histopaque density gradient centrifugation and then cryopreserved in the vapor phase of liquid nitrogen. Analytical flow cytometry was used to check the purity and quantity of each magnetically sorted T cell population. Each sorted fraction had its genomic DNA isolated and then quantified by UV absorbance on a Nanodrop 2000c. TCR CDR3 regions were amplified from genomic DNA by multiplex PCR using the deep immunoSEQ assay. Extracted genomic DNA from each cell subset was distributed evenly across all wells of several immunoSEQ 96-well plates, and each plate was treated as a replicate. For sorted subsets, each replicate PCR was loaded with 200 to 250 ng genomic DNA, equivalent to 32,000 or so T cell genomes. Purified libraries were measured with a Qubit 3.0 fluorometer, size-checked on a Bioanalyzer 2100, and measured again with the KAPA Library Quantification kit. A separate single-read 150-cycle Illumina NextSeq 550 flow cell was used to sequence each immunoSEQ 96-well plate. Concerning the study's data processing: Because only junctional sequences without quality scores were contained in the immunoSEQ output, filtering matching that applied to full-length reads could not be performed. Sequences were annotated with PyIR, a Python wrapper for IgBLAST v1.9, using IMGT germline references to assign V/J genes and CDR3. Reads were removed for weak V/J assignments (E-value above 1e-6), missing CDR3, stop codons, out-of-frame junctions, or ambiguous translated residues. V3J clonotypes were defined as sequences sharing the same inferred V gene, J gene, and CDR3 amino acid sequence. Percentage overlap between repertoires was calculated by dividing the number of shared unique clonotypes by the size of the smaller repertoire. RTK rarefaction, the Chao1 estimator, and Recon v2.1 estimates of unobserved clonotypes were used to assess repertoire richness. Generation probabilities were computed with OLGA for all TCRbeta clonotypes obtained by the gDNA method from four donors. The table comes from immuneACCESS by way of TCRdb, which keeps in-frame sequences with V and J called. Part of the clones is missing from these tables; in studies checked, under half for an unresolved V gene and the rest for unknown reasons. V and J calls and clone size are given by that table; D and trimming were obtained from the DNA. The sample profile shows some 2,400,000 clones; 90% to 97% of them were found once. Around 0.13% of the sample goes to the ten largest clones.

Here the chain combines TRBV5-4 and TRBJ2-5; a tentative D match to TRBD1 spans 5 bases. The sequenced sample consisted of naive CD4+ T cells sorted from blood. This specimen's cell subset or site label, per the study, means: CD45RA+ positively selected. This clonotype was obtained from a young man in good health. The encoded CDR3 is CASSNDRTETQYF. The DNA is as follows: TGTGCCAGCAGTAACGACAGAACTGAGACCCAGTACTTC.